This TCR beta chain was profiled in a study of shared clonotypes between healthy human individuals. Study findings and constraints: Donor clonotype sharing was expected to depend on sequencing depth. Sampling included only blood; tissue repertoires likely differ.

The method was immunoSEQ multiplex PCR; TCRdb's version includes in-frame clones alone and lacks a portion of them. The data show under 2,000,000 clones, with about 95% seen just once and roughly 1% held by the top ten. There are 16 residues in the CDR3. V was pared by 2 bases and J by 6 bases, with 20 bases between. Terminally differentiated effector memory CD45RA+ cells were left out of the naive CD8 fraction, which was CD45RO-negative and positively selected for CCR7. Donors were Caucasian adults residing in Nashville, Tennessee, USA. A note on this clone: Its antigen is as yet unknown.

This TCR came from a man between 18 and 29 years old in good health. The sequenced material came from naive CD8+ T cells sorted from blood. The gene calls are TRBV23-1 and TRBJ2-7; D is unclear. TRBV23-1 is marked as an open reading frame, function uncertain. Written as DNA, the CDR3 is TGCGCCAGCAGTCAACATGTCGCGGCCGTTACGGGCGAGCAGTACTTC. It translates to CASSQHVAAVTGEQYF.